The 10 T cell receptor beta chains given below trace back to one sample, sequenced in a study of T-cell reconstitution after alpha-beta-depleted transplantation in children. Preparation of the TCRbeta library involved a method that used unique molecular identifiers. A single record per CDR3 protein comes from TCRdb applying MiXCR to the PCR reads. The sample comprises more than 200,000 distinct CDR3 sequences, more than 20% of which are singletons, and about 5% rests with the top ten. Here the sequenced sample was PBMCs, mostly from graft donor cells, taken 360 days after TCRalphabeta/CD19-depleted stem cell transplant. The receptors here all came from a female patient aged 2 to 10 who had a stem cell transplant for congenital amegakaryocytic thrombocytopenia, so the T cells may come from the graft donor.

This chain uses TRBV2 with TRBJ2-3; 9 bases fit TRBD2. Germline CDR1 is SNHLY and CDR2 is FYNNEI. The CDR3 is made up of 16 amino acids. The V gene end was trimmed by 10 bases and the J gene end by 0 bases; junction bases not matched to a gene: 11. CDR3 DNA: TGTGCCATCACGATGACTAGCGGAGTTAGCACAGATACGCAGTATTTT. Residues: CAITMTSGVSTDTQYF.

J is TRBJ2-7 and V is TRBV2; perhaps TRBD2 as D (5 bases). The CDR3 is 12 amino acids. The V end lost 8 bases, the J end lost 3 bases, and 11 bases lay between the germline ends. Germline CDR1 is SNHLY and CDR2 is FYNNEI. CDR3 nucleotides: TGTGCCAGCGTGGACTCTTTCTACGAGCAGTACTTC. Translation: CASVDSFYEQYF. The full variable domain, with the rest looked up from reference TRBV2 and TRBJ2-7, is EPEVTQTPSHQVTQMGQEVILRCVPISNHLYFYWYRQILGQKVEFLVSFYNNEISEKSEIFDDQFSVERPDGSNFTLKIRSTKLEDSAMYFCASVDSFYEQYFGPGTRLTVT.

This clonotype was detected a few times. The CDR3 DNA sequence: TGCGCCAGCAGCTTGGTATCAGACGAAGGCTATGGCTACACCTTC. Protein product: CASSLVSDEGYGYTF. The V call is TRBV5-1, the J call TRBJ1-2; D gene unclear. Germline CDR1 SGHRS, CDR2 YFSETQ. This CDR3 has 15 amino acids. V lost 0 bases to trimming and J lost 4 bases, with 13 bases between them.

The V call is TRBV6-1, the J call TRBJ2-5; 10 bases match TRBD1. Germline CDR1 MNHNS, CDR2 SASEGT. This CDR3 has 14 residues. V shed 5 bases and J 5 bases; nucleotides not matched to a gene: 5. CDR3 sequence reads: CASSRQGALETQYF. The CDR3 DNA is TGTGCCAGCAGTCGACAGGGGGCTTTGGAGACCCAGTACTTC.

The V call is TRBV7-7, the J call TRBJ2-2; TRBD2 matches at 10 bases. The CDR3 consists of 15 residues. The V and J ends lost 10 bases and 2 bases, in that order; junction bases with no gene match: 7. Germline CDR1 SSHAT, CDR2 FNYEAQ (reference sequence). Here the CDR3 DNA reads TGTGCCACGAGTAGCGGGGGGCATAACACCGGGGAGCTGTTTTTT. This sequence encodes CATSSGGHNTGELFF.

This clonotype was seen more than once but under ten times. The V gene is TRBV7-2, the J gene TRBJ2-3; 9 nucleotides line up with TRBD2. The CDR3 contains 15 residues. With V trimmed by 1 base and J by 4 bases, 3 bases remained unmatched. Germline V lookup: CDR1 SGHTA, CDR2 FQGNSA. CDR3 sequence: CASSLDGGGADTQYF. CDR3 DNA sequence: TGTGCCAGCAGCTTAGACGGCGGGGGGGCAGATACGCAGTATTTT.

This clonotype showed up just a few times. The rearrangement uses TRBV10-3 and TRBJ1-3; D remains unclear. V lost 0 bases, J lost 6 bases, and 15 bases lay in between. CDR3 length: 16 amino acids. Germline V CDR1 and CDR2: ENHRY, SYGVKD. The CDR3 loop is CAISESLIGHINTIYF. The CDR3 nucleotides are TGTGCCATCAGTGAGTCTTTGATCGGGCACATAAACACCATATATTTT.

This clonotype was picked up a small number of times. The chain couples TRBV28 to TRBJ2-7, with unresolved D. CDR1 is MDHEN and CDR2 is SYDVKM in the germline V gene. The CDR3 is 12 amino acids. V was shortened by 4 bases and J by 3 bases, with 7 bases between the two germline ends. CDR3 sequence reads: CASSYPYYEQYF. The CDR3 bases are TGTGCCAGCAGTTACCCCTACTACGAGCAGTACTTC.

The rearrangement joins TRBV20-1 to TRBJ2-3; D is unclear. This CDR3 comprises 14 residues. Germline CDR1 DFQATT, CDR2 SNEGSKA (reference sequence). Trimming took off 6 bases at V and 2 bases at J, with 15 bases between the two ends. CDR3 in DNA: TGCAGTGCCCCGCGGACGGCAAACACAGATACGCAGTATTTT. Its protein is CSAPRTANTDTQYF.

The V call is TRBV30, the J call TRBJ1-1; D remains ambiguous. Trimming left V 4 bases short and J 0 bases short, with 12 bases between. CDR1 is GTSNPN and CDR2 is SVGIG in the germline V gene (reference sequence). The CDR3 is 14 amino acids. CDR3 bases: TGTGCCTGGATCCCACCAGCTATGAACACTGAAGCTTTCTTT. Translation: CAWIPPAMNTEAFF.